This record concerns one T cell receptor beta chain sequence. The CDR3 length is 15 residues. Germline-derived CDR1 and CDR2 are MDHEN and SYDVKM. V was pared by 10 bases and J by 0 bases, with 18 bases between. These data come from a study of preoperative IRX-2 immunotherapy in early breast cancer. Described treatment: preoperative locoregional IRX-2 cytokine immunotherapy. This phase Ib study tested locoregional IRX-2 cytokine immunotherapy given before surgery. Clones were read by immunoSEQ multiplex PCR, and TCRdb kept only the in-frame ones, dropping some. The sample lists about 32,000 clones, around 83% occurring once.

The gene calls are TRBV28 and TRBJ1-1; D gene unclear. The source of this sequence is a human donor with breast cancer. The sequencing used lymph node tissue, collected from a patient treated with IRX-2 immunotherapy. CDR3 bases: TGTGCCACAAACCGGAGGCAGCACATGAACACTGAAGCTTTCTTT. Translating it yields CATNRRQHMNTEAFF.